These 19 T cell receptor beta chains originate from one sample sequenced in a study of cytomegalovirus exposure and HLA in healthy donors. TCRdb keeps only in-frame clones here, not all; method: immunoSEQ multiplex PCR. Seen here are 150,000 to 180,000 clones, about 88% observed once, and the top ten hold 20% to 25%. The sequencing input was PBMCs. Receptor source: a man between 18 and 29 years old in good health and CMV-seropositive.

The rearrangement links TRBV7-3 to TRBJ2-3; the D is unclear. The length of the CDR3 is 14 residues. Trimming removed 2 bases from V and 4 bases from J, with 10 bases in between. Per the germline V gene, CDR1 is SGHTA and CDR2 is FQGTGA. DNA of the CDR3: TGTGCCAGCAGCTTAGCTAGTACTCCAGATACGCAGTATTTT. Its translation is CASSLASTPDTQYF.

This rearrangement joins TRBV7-2 to TRBJ2-3; 8 bases agree with TRBD2. The J segment lost 2 bases and the V segment lost 5 bases, leaving 18 bases of the junction unmatched. CDR1 is SGHTA and CDR2 is FQGNSA in the germline V gene. The CDR3 extends over 19 amino acids. As DNA, the CDR3 is TGTGCCAGCAGCCCTACGACCCCTAGTCGGGGGGGCTACACAGATACGCAGTATTTT. Protein product: CASSPTTPSRGGYTDTQYF.

The chain's CDR3 is CASSDGSGINEKLFF. CDR3 sequence (DNA): TGTGCCAGCAGTGATGGGTCAGGGATTAATGAAAAACTGTTTTTT. The J gene is TRBJ1-4, the V gene TRBV25-1; weak D call: TRBD1 (5 bases). Germline V lookup: CDR1 MGHDK, CDR2 SYGVNS. This CDR3 comprises 15 residues. V was cut by 3 bases and J by 4 bases, with 12 bases left in between.

The chain joins TRBV19 to TRBJ2-2; D ambiguous. Germline CDR1 reads LNHDA; CDR2 reads SQIVND (reference sequence). The germline V and J ends were trimmed by 3 bases and 9 bases, with 11 bases remaining between them. This CDR3 comprises 13 residues. CDR3 sequence (DNA): TGTGCCAGTAGTATTCGCTGGGCTAGGGAGCTGTTTTTT. This sequence encodes CASSIRWARELFF.

This clone has more than one count but fewer than ten. This rearrangement joins TRBV19 to TRBJ1-6; a weak D match, TRBD1 (5 bases). Trimming pared 0 bases from V and 8 bases from J, leaving 8 bases between. This CDR3 is built from 14 residues. Germline CDR1 and CDR2: LNHDA and SQIVND (reference sequence). The CDR3 is CASSIEGRDSPLHF. DNA for the CDR3: TGTGCCAGTAGTATAGAAGGCAGGGATTCACCCCTCCACTTT.

The chain employs TRBV6-1 and TRBJ2-1, with D tentatively TRBD1 (6 bases). This CDR3 is built from 16 residues. Trimming pared 4 bases from V and 1 base from J, leaving 14 bases between. Germline V CDR1 and CDR2: MNHNS, SASEGT. This chain's CDR3 is CASSAQQGVSYNEQFF. CDR3 nucleotides: TGTGCCAGCAGTGCACAACAGGGAGTGTCCTACAATGAGCAGTTCTTC.

The rearrangement uses TRBV6-5 and TRBJ2-7; 7 positions agree with TRBD2. Germline assignment: CDR1 MNHEY and CDR2 SVGAGI. J gave up 0 bases and V 5 bases, and 4 bases lay outside the gene matches. This CDR3 has 14 residues. CDR3 loop: CASSRAGTSYEQYF. As DNA, the CDR3 is TGTGCCAGCAGTCGAGCGGGGACCTCCTACGAGCAGTACTTC.

The chain links TRBV5-1 to TRBJ2-7, with 10 positions matching TRBD2. J gave up 0 bases and V 7 bases, and 4 bases lay outside the gene matches. This CDR3 spans 14 amino acids. Germline V CDR1 and CDR2: SGHRS, YFSETQ. CDR3 protein: CASSGTSVSYEQYF. CDR3 DNA: TGCGCCAGCTCCGGGACTAGCGTCTCCTACGAGCAGTACTTC. Complete variable domain (other parts from reference TRBV5-1 and TRBJ2-7): KAGVTQTPRYLIKTRGQQVTLSCSPISGHRSVSWYQQTPGQGLQFLFEYFSETQRNKGNFPGRFSGRQFSNSRSEMNVSTLELGDSALYLCASSGTSVSYEQYFGPGTRLTVT.

The CDR3 here is CASSQDPRAAGGAYNEQFF. The CDR3 nucleotides read TGCGCCAGCAGCCAAGATCCCAGGGCCGCGGGAGGGGCCTACAATGAGCAGTTCTTC. The V and J genes are TRBV4-3 and TRBJ2-1; 9 positions match TRBD2. Germline V gene data show CDR1 as LGHNA and CDR2 as YSLEER. Trimming took 0 bases from V and 2 from J; bases not matched to a gene: 11. The CDR3 has 19 residues.

The genes are TRBV30 and TRBJ1-1; 8 nucleotides match TRBD1. The CDR3 runs to 14 residues. Looked up from germline, CDR1 is GTSNPN and CDR2 is SVGIG (reference sequence). After removal of 7 bases from V and 2 bases from J, the junction contained 9 bases not matched to a gene. CDR3 coding DNA: TGTGCCTCCTCCCGGACAGGGACTAACACTGAAGCTTTCTTT. Translation: CASSRTGTNTEAFF.

The rearrangement links TRBV6-5 to TRBJ1-1; D unresolved. Trimming removed 6 bases at V and 4 bases at J, with 15 bases between. This CDR3 has 14 amino acids. Per germline, CDR1 MNHEY and CDR2 SVGAGI. The CDR3 sequence: CASSSREVGTEAFF. The DNA for the CDR3 is TGTGCCAGCAGCTCTCGGGAAGTCGGCACTGAAGCTTTCTTT.

The table lists this clone with a few counts. This chain uses TRBV7-6 with TRBJ1-2, with TRBD1 matching over 9 bases. With 6 bases clipped from V and 7 bases from J, the junction kept 9 bases outside the gene matches. Germline V gene data show CDR1 as SGHVS and CDR2 as FNYEAQ. The CDR3 is made up of 14 amino acids. The CDR3 DNA follows: TGTGCCAGCAGTCCCACAGGGGGCGCGGGTGGCTACACCTTC. This translates into CASSPTGGAGGYTF.

The chain employs TRBV9 and TRBJ1-2; D perhaps matches TRBD1 (6 bases). CDR3 length equals 15 residues. The V end was cut by 1 base, the J end by 6 bases, with 16 bases between. The germline V gene encodes CDR1 SGDLS and CDR2 YYNGEE. The CDR3 here is CASSVSSLQGNGYTF. CDR3 nucleotide sequence: TGTGCCAGCAGCGTATCTTCTTTACAGGGAAATGGCTACACCTTC. Based on the CDR3 plus reference TRBV9 and TRBJ1-2, the full variable domain is DSGVTQTPKHLITATGQRVTLRCSPRSGDLSVYWYQQSLDQGLQFLIQYYNGEERAKGNILERFSAQQFPDLHSELNLSSLELGDSALYFCASSVSSLQGNGYTFGSGTRLTVV.

The gene calls are TRBV4-1 and TRBJ2-1; TRBD2 aligns across 7 bases. V was pared by 5 bases and J by 0 bases, with 10 bases of the junction left unmatched. This CDR3 comprises 17 residues. In germline, CDR1 is MGHRA, CDR2 YSYEKL. CDR3 DNA: TGCGCCAGCAGCGGTCTGGGGCGGACTAGCTCCTACAATGAGCAGTTCTTC. Its protein is CASSGLGRTSSYNEQFF.

The CDR3 DNA reads as TGTGCCAGTAGTGGGCGGGGGCATACGCAGTATTTT. This codes for CASSGRGHTQYF. The rearrangement uses TRBV19 and TRBJ2-3; maybe TRBD2 (7 bases). Germline V CDR1 and CDR2: LNHDA, SQIVND (reference sequence). V lost 5 bases and J 7 bases, leaving 10 bases between the germline ends. CDR3 size: 12 residues.

The gene calls are TRBV7-6 and TRBJ2-1; D is possibly TRBD1 (5 bases). This CDR3 comprises 12 residues. With 1 base removed from V and 7 bases from J, the gap between germline ends came to 5 bases. Germline V lookup: CDR1 SGHVS, CDR2 FNYEAQ. The CDR3 protein is CASSLEGNEQFF. The DNA for the CDR3 is TGTGCCAGCAGCTTAGAGGGGAATGAGCAGTTCTTC.

This clone came up once. A read error may produce the germline difference seen at one junction end. The chain has TRBV4-3 and TRBJ2-2, with D possibly being TRBD2 (6 bases). The CDR3 consists of 16 residues. Germline V gene lookup returns CDR1 LGHNA and CDR2 YSLEER. The CDR3 sequence: CASRQQRDLNTGELFF. CDR3 bases: TGCGCCAGCCGCCAACAACGGGACTTGAACACCGGGGAGCTGTTTTTT.

The chain couples TRBV6-5 to TRBJ1-1; 9 bases are a match to TRBD1. The CDR3 totals 13 residues. Losses at the gene ends were 5 bases for V and 7 bases for J; bases not matched to a gene: 5. The germline V gene has CDR1 MNHEY and CDR2 SVGAGI. CDR3 loop: CASSRTGEGEAFF. CDR3 nucleotide sequence: TGTGCCAGCAGTAGGACAGGGGAGGGTGAAGCTTTCTTT.

The chain is built from TRBV11-2 and TRBJ2-7, with TRBD1 matching over 8 bases. After removal of 4 bases from V and 4 bases from J, the junction contained 18 bases not matched to a gene. CDR1 is SGHAT and CDR2 is FQNNGV in the germline V gene. The CDR3 sequence is 18 residues long. CDR3 sequence: CASSSLETTGTGGYEQYF. In DNA form, the CDR3 reads TGTGCCAGCAGCTCGCTAGAGACCACCGGGACAGGAGGATACGAGCAGTACTTC.